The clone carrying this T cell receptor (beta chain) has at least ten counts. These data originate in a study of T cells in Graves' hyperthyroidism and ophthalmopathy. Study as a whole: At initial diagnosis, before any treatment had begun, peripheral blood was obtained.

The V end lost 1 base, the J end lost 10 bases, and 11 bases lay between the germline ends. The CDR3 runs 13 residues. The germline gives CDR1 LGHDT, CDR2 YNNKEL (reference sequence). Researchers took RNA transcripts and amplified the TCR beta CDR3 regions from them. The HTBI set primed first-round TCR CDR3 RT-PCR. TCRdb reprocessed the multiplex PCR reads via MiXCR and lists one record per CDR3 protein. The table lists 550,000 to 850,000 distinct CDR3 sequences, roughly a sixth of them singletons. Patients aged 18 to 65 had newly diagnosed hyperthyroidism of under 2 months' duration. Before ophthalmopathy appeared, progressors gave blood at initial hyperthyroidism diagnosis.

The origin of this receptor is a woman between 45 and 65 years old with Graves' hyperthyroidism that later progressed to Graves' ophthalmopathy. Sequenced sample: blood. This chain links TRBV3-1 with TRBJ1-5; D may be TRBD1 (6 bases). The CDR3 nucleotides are TGTGCCAGCAGCCAAGCGACAGGTGGTCCCCAGCATTTT. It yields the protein CASSQATGGPQHF.